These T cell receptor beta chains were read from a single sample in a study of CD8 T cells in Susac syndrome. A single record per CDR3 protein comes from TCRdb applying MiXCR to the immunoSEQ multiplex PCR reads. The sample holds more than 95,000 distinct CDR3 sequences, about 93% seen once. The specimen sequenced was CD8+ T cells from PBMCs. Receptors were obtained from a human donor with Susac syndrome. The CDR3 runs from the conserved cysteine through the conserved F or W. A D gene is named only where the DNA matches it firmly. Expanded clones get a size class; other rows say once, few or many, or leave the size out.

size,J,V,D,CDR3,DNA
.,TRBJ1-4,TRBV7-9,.,CASSSRVEKLFF,TGTGCCAGCAGCTCCAGGGTCGAAAAACTGTTTTTT
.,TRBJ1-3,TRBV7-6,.,CASSSRRAASGNTIYF,TGTGCCAGCAGCTCCCGGAGGGCCGCGTCTGGAAACACCATATATTTT
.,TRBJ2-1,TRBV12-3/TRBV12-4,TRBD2,CASSFRAGGDVGSVEQFF,TGTGCCAGCAGTTTTAGGGCGGGAGGAGACGTGGGCAGTGTTGAGCAGTTCTTC
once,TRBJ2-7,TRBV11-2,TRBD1,CASSPTEGFPGQGSPYYEQYF,TGTGCCAGCAGCCCAACGGAGGGTTTTCCGGGACAGGGGAGCCCCTACTACGAGCAGTACTTC
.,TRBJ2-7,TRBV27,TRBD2,CASSSGETYEQYF,TGTGCCAGCAGTAGCGGGGAGACCTACGAGCAGTACTTC
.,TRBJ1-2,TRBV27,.,CASSDESLYGYTF,TGTGCCAGCAGTGATGAATCCCTCTATGGCTACACCTTC
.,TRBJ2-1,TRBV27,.,CATWGDTSYNEQFF,TGTGCCACCTGGGGGGACACGTCCTACAATGAGCAGTTCTTC
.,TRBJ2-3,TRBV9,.,CASSVGGQGVGDTQYF,TGTGCCAGCAGCGTAGGCGGGCAGGGCGTTGGAGATACGCAGTATTTT
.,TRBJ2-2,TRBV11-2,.,CASSLAVTGELFF,TGTGCCAGCAGCTTAGCTGTGACCGGGGAGCTGTTTTTT
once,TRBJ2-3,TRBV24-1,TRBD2,CATSDPTSGGDLWNTQYF,TGTGCCACCAGTGACCCAACTAGCGGGGGAGACTTGTGGAATACGCAGTATTTT
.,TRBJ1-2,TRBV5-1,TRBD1,CASSLLGQRYGYTF,TGCGCCAGCAGCTTGCTGGGACAGCGCTATGGCTACACCTTC
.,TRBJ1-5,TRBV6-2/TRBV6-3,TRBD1,CASSQDRENQPQHF,TGTGCCAGCAGCCAAGACAGGGAGAATCAGCCCCAGCATTTT
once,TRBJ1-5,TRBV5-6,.,CASSLEGTQPQHF,TGTGCCAGCAGCTTGGAAGGGACTCAGCCCCAGCATTTT
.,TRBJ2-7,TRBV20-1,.,CSARTLGDNSYEQYF,TGCAGTGCTCGAACCCTGGGGGACAACTCCTACGAGCAGTACTTC
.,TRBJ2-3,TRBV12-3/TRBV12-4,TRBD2,CASSFPLAGDTDTQYF,TGTGCCAGCAGTTTCCCCCTAGCGGGGGACACAGATACGCAGTATTTT
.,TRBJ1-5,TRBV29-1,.,CSAKQGSNQPQHF,TGCAGCGCAAAACAGGGTAGCAATCAGCCCCAGCATTTT
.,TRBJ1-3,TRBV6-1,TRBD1,CASSTGTGYSGNTIYF,TGTGCCAGCAGTACCGGGACAGGGTACTCTGGAAACACCATATATTTT